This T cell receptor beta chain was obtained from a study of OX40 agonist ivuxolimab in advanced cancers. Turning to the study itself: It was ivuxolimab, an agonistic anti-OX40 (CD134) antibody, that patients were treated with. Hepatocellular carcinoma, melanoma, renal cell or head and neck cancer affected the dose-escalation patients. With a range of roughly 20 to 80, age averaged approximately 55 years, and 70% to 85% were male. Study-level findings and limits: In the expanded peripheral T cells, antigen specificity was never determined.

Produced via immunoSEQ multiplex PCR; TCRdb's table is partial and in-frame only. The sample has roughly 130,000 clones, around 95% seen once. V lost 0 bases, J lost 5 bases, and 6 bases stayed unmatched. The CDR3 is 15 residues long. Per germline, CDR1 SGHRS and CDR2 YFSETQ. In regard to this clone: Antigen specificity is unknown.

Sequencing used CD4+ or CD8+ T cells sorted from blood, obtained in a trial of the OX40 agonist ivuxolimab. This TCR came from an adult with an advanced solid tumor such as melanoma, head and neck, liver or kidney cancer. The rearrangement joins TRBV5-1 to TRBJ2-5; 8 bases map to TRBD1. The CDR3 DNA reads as TGCGCCAGCAGCTTGGAGGCAGGGGGCGCGGAGACCCAGTACTTC. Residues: CASSLEAGGAETQYF. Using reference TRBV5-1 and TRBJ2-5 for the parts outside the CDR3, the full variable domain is KAGVTQTPRYLIKTRGQQVTLSCSPISGHRSVSWYQQTPGQGLQFLFEYFSETQRNKGNFPGRFSGRQFSNSRSEMNVSTLELGDSALYLCASSLEAGGAETQYFGPGTRLLVL.